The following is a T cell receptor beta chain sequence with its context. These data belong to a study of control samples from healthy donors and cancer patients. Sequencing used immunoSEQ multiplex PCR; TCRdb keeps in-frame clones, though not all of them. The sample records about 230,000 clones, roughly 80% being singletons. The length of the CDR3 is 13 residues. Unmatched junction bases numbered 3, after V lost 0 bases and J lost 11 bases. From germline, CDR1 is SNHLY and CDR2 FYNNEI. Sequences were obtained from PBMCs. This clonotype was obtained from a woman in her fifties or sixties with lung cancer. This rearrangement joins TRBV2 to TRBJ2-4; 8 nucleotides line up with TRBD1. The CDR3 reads CASSEADRVFQYF. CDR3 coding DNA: TGTGCCAGCAGTGAAGCGGACAGGGTCTTTCAGTACTTC.